This T cell receptor beta chain was observed in a study of cytomegalovirus exposure and HLA in healthy donors. Findings of the study overall: Cytomegalovirus-associated status was assigned to some 180 TCR beta chains.

Details on this clone: The antigen is not known.

Trimming took off 0 bases at V and 2 bases at J, with 15 bases between the two ends. CDR3 length: 16 residues. Germline V gene lookup returns CDR1 SGDLS and CDR2 YYNGEE. Researchers ran the PCR with 60 Vbeta and 13 Jbeta primers. Sequenced by immunoSEQ multiplex PCR; TCRdb stores in-frame clones only, minus some. The sample records some 110,000 clones, roughly 68% being singletons. The sample comprised PBMCs. The receptor's source is a man aged 25 to 45 in good health and CMV-seropositive. The chain links TRBV9 to TRBJ2-7; D is perhaps TRBD1 (5 bases). CDR3 region: CASSVGRSGSPYEQYF. CDR3 sequence (DNA): TGTGCCAGCAGCGTAGGTAGGTCAGGGTCTCCCTACGAGCAGTACTTC.